This T cell receptor beta chain was retrieved from a study of blood T cell repertoires in COVID-19. Looking at the study overall: COVID-19 samples, acute and convalescent, were from the United States, Italy and Spain. Nucleic acid was either cDNA or gDNA, and it came from T cells, B-cell-depleted T cells, or PBMCs.

Here immunoSEQ multiplex PCR was the method, and the copy in TCRdb shows in-frame clones only, minus some. This repertoire shows roughly 100,000 clones, roughly 85% found once; its top ten account for about 3.8%. Germline CDR1 is LNHDA and CDR2 is SQIVND (reference sequence). Trimming cost V 4 bases and J 5 bases; bases outside gene matches: 9. The CDR3 sequence is 15 residues long. This clone was seen just once. The source material was peripheral blood. The source is a man aged 50-60 years with acute or convalescent COVID-19. The rearrangement joins TRBV19 to TRBJ2-3; TRBD2 aligns across 7 bases. CDR3 sequence reads: CASSSTGGGEDTQYF. The CDR3 coding sequence is TGTGCCAGTAGTAGCACGGGAGGCGGAGAAGATACGCAGTATTTT.